Below, 22 T cell receptor beta chains from the same sample are listed, as sequenced in a study of cytomegalovirus exposure and HLA in healthy donors. The primer mix had 60 Vbeta and 13 Jbeta primers. This table comes from immunoSEQ multiplex PCR, and its TCRdb copy is limited to in-frame clones, with some not included. The repertoire holds hundreds of thousands of clones, with roughly 78% as singletons. Sequenced input: PBMCs. Every receptor here comes from a boy between 10 and 17 years old in good health and CMV-seronegative.

The rearrangement links TRBV29-1 to TRBJ2-3; weak D call: TRBD2 (6 bases). CDR1 and CDR2 (germline): SQVTM, ANQGSEA. V was trimmed by 6 bases and J by 0 bases, leaving 13 bases between them. The CDR3 spans 14 residues. The CDR3 loop reads CSVTLRGSTDTQYF. CDR3 coding DNA: TGCAGCGTGACCCTGCGGGGTAGCACAGATACGCAGTATTTT.

The chain is built from TRBV5-1 and TRBJ1-1; D ambiguous. Germline CDR1 and CDR2: SGHRS and YFSETQ. CDR3 size: 14 residues. V lost 0 bases and J lost 4, with 10 bases in between. CDR3 region: CASSLGGYFTEAFF. The CDR3 nucleotides read TGCGCCAGCAGCTTGGGCGGATATTTCACTGAAGCTTTCTTT.

The chain recombines TRBV2 with TRBJ1-1; D may be TRBD1 (6 bases). This CDR3 contains 13 residues. Germline lookup yields CDR1 SNHLY and CDR2 FYNNEI. V was clipped by 5 bases and J by 0 bases, with 7 bases between them. The CDR3 sequence: CASSTGLNTEAFF. CDR3 DNA sequence: TGTGCCAGCAGTACAGGGCTGAACACTGAAGCTTTCTTT.

The table lists this clone with a few counts. The junction and the germline gene differ at one end; a read error may be behind it. The chain employs TRBV11-1 and TRBJ1-2, with D maybe TRBD1 (6 bases). This CDR3 region has 15 residues. Germline values: CDR1 SGHAT, CDR2 FQDESV (reference sequence). CDR3 DNA: TGTGCCAGCAGCTTATCGGACCAGGGGAACTATGGCTACCCCTTC. It yields the protein CASSLSDQGNYGYPF.

The rearrangement joins TRBV11-3 to TRBJ2-1, with TRBD2 matching 12 bases. The CDR3 is 15 amino acids. V dropped 3 bases and J dropped 6; count of bases not matched to a gene: 3. The germline V gene encodes CDR1 SGHNT and CDR2 YENEEA. The CDR3 DNA follows: TGTGCCAGCAGCTTCCGGACTAGCGGGGCCAATGAGCAGTTCTTC. It translates to CASSFRTSGANEQFF.

This chain joins TRBV6-5 and TRBJ1-2; D gene uncertain. This CDR3 is built from 16 residues. The V end was cut by 0 bases, the J end by 7 bases, with 18 bases between. Germline V gives CDR1 MNHEY, CDR2 SVGAGI. CDR3 DNA: TGTGCCAGCAGTTACTCGCGGGCCGGGGAAGGTACTGGCTACACCTTC. Translating gives CASSYSRAGEGTGYTF.

The rearrangement uses TRBV4-2 and TRBJ2-7; 13 nucleotides agree with TRBD2. With V trimmed by 4 bases and J by 4 bases, 22 bases remained unmatched. Per germline, CDR1 LGHNA and CDR2 YNFKEQ. The CDR3 length is 21 residues. CDR3 region: CASSPRFWGTSGGAGLYEQYF. For the CDR3, the DNA is TGTGCCAGCAGCCCCCGTTTCTGGGGTACTAGCGGGGGGGCCGGTCTTTACGAGCAGTACTTC.

The chain carries TRBV30 and TRBJ2-1; D ambiguous. In germline, CDR1 is GTSNPN, CDR2 SVGIG (reference sequence). The CDR3 runs 14 residues. V lost 2 bases and J 0 bases, leaving 8 bases between the germline ends. This chain's CDR3 is CAWSQSSSYNEQFF. The CDR3 region has the DNA TGTGCCTGGAGTCAATCGAGCTCCTACAATGAGCAGTTCTTC.

The CDR3 here is CASSFTGGAYEQYF. The CDR3 DNA reads as TGTGCCAGCAGTTTCACAGGGGGGGCCTACGAGCAGTACTTC. The rearrangement links TRBV27 to TRBJ2-7; TRBD1 is a possible D gene (8 bases). The CDR3 runs to 14 residues. Germline loops: CDR1 MNHEY, CDR2 SMNVEV (reference sequence). V lost 3 bases, J lost 2 bases, and 11 bases lay in between.

The V and J genes are TRBV5-4 and TRBJ1-2; 9 bases fit TRBD1. J gave up 4 bases and V 5 bases, and 9 bases lay outside the gene matches. CDR3 length: 15 amino acids. CDR1 SGHNT and CDR2 YYREEE come from the germline V gene (reference sequence). Here the CDR3 reads CASRPRDREIYGYTF. CDR3 coding DNA: TGTGCCAGCAGGCCCCGGGACAGGGAGATCTATGGCTACACCTTC.

V is TRBV15 and J is TRBJ1-3; D is possibly TRBD1 (6 bases). Germline V gene data show CDR1 as LNHNV and CDR2 as YYDKDF (reference sequence). This CDR3 contains 15 residues. Trimming left V 1 base short and J 3 bases short, with 10 bases between. In nucleotides, the CDR3 is TGTGCCACCAGCAGAGGGCAGGGGAATGGAAACACCATATATTTT. Translated: CATSRGQGNGNTIYF.

This clone was seen a handful of times. The V gene is TRBV21-1, the J gene TRBJ2-7; no DNA check was done on the table's D call, TRBD1. TRBV21-1 constitutes a pseudogene. The CDR3 runs 16 residues. For the CDR3, the DNA is TGTGCCAGCAGCGGCAACAGGGGGCACCCCGCCTACGAGCAGTACTTC. Translating it yields CASSGNRGHPAYEQYF.

This chain joins TRBV4-1 and TRBJ1-2; D possibly corresponds to TRBD1 (5 bases). The length of the CDR3 is 12 residues. The germline V gene encodes CDR1 MGHRA and CDR2 YSYEKL. Trimming stripped 4 bases from V and 7 bases from J, with 10 bases between. CDR3: CASSPNGGGYTF. The CDR3 DNA is TGCGCCAGCAGCCCAAACGGGGGTGGCTACACCTTC.

The genes are TRBV10-3 and TRBJ1-1, with D possibly matching TRBD1 (6 bases). The CDR3 length is 14 residues. Trimming left V 3 bases short and J 1 base short, with 9 bases between. The germline CDR1 and CDR2 sequences are ENHRY and SYGVKD. Here the CDR3 DNA reads TGTGCCATCAGTGAACAGGGAAGGAACACTGAAGCTTTCTTT. It is translated as CAISEQGRNTEAFF.

The rearrangement uses TRBV2 and TRBJ2-1; the D gene is possibly TRBD2 (5 bases). Trimming cost V 0 bases and J 8 bases, with 11 bases left between them. Germline V lookup: CDR1 SNHLY, CDR2 FYNNEI. The CDR3 is 14 amino acids. Here the CDR3 DNA reads TGTGCCAGCAGTGAAGCGCTAGCTCGGGATGAGCAGTTCTTC. This sequence encodes CASSEALARDEQFF.

A few counts support this clone. This sequence joins TRBV6-1 and TRBJ1-3; D is unresolved. V lost 4 bases and J lost 0, with 10 bases in between. In germline, CDR1 is MNHNS, CDR2 SASEGT. The CDR3 length is 15 residues. The CDR3 loop is CASSVDTRSGNTIYF. Written as DNA, the CDR3 is TGTGCCAGCAGTGTCGACACCCGCTCTGGAAACACCATATATTTT.

The V call is TRBV6-5, the J call TRBJ2-7; D call uncertain. The CDR3 sequence is 11 residues long. Looked up from germline, CDR1 is MNHEY and CDR2 is SVGAGI. Trimming removed 11 bases at V and 3 bases at J, with 11 bases between. As DNA, the CDR3 is TGTGCCTCTGGGCCTGGCTACGAGCAGTACTTC. Translation: CASGPGYEQYF.

The genes are TRBV11-2 and TRBJ2-7; 10 nucleotides align to TRBD2. This CDR3 has 14 amino acids. V shed 7 bases, J shed 2 bases, and the junction held 5 bases outside the gene matches. Germline-derived CDR1 and CDR2 are SGHAT and FQNNGV. CDR3 coding DNA: TGTGCCAGCATCCACCTAGCGGGAGCCTACGAGCAGTACTTC. It yields the protein CASIHLAGAYEQYF.

Only a few counts were recorded for this clone. This specimen includes other DNA sequences encoding the same CDR3. This sequence joins TRBV6-4 and TRBJ2-3, with 11 bases aligning to TRBD2. CDR1 and CDR2 from the germline V gene are MRHNA and SNTAGT. V shed 0 bases and J 4 bases; nucleotides not matched to a gene: 0. The CDR3 totals 15 residues. This CDR3 is CASSDSSGGADTQYF. In DNA form, the CDR3 reads TGTGCCAGCAGTGACTCTAGCGGGGGGGCAGATACGCAGTATTTT.

The chain is built from TRBV4-1 and TRBJ1-5; 10 bases match TRBD1. Germline trimming cut 1 base from V and 4 bases from J; bases unmatched to any gene: 10. Germline V gene data show CDR1 as MGHRA and CDR2 as YSYEKL. The CDR3 is 18 residues long. Written as DNA, the CDR3 is TGCGCCAGCAGCCAAGTTCCGGGACAGGGGTTAAGGAATCAGCCCCAGCATTTT. This codes for CASSQVPGQGLRNQPQHF.

The J gene is TRBJ2-3, the V gene TRBV9; the match to TRBD2 covers 10 bases. Trimming removed 2 bases from V and 2 bases from J; junction bases left unmatched: 5. The CDR3 length is 16 residues. Germline CDR1 is SGDLS and CDR2 is YYNGEE. The CDR3 nucleotides read TGTGCCAGCAGCGTGGGACTAGCGATCGTCACAGATACGCAGTATTTT. The encoded protein is CASSVGLAIVTDTQYF.

CDR3 sequence (DNA): TGTGCCAGCAGTTTGAGGACAGTTTACTCAGAGTACAATGAGCAGTTCTTC. Translating gives CASSLRTVYSEYNEQFF. The chain combines TRBV27 with TRBJ2-1, with D possibly TRBD1 on 6 matching bases. V gave up 3 bases and J gave up 4 bases, with 19 bases separating them. From germline, CDR1 is MNHEY and CDR2 SMNVEV (reference sequence). This CDR3 region has 17 residues.